The 10 T cell receptor beta chains listed next were all sequenced from one sample in a study of T cell changes during pregnancy in multiple sclerosis. TCRdb keeps only in-frame clones here, not all; method: immunoSEQ multiplex PCR. The table includes 50,000 to 75,000 clones, over 85% detected once. Sequencing used peripheral blood, obtained in the first trimester of pregnancy. These receptors were obtained from a female donor in good health, enrolled as a control in a pregnancy study.

V gene TRBV5-1 combines with J gene TRBJ1-1; a weak D match, TRBD1 (6 bases). The CDR3 consists of 15 residues. V was cut by 4 bases and J by 0 bases, with 13 bases left in between. Germline V gene lookup returns CDR1 SGHRS and CDR2 YFSETQ. The CDR3 spells CASSGRQDVNTEAFF. The DNA of the CDR3 is TGCGCCAGCAGCGGTAGACAGGACGTGAACACTGAAGCTTTCTTT.

This chain connects TRBV9 to TRBJ2-7, with 8 positions matching TRBD2. The CDR3 loop spans 14 amino acids. V lost 4 bases and J lost 3; bases outside the gene matches: 6. Germline loops: CDR1 SGDLS, CDR2 YYNGEE. CDR3 in amino acids: CASSLGLADYEQYF. The CDR3 bases are TGTGCCAGCAGCCTCGGACTAGCCGACTACGAGCAGTACTTC.

This chain links TRBV7-2 with TRBJ2-3; 11 bases agree with TRBD2. The CDR3 is made up of 14 amino acids. Germline V gene lookup returns CDR1 SGHTA and CDR2 FQGNSA. Losses at the gene ends were 10 bases for V and 4 bases for J; bases not matched to a gene: 7. The CDR3 protein is CATSTSGSSDTQYF. The CDR3 coding sequence is TGTGCCACCTCCACTAGCGGGAGTTCAGATACGCAGTATTTT.

CDR3 region: CATSRDRASEAFF. Here the CDR3 DNA reads TGTGCCACCAGCAGAGACAGGGCGAGTGAAGCTTTCTTT. The chain recombines TRBV15 with TRBJ1-1, with a possible D match to TRBD1 (5 bases). Germline V gene data show CDR1 as LNHNV and CDR2 as YYDKDF (reference sequence). CDR3 length: 13 amino acids. Between the trimmed V and J ends, which lost 0 bases and 7 bases, there was a span of 9 bases.

This clone was seen once. V and J are TRBV15 and TRBJ2-7; TRBD1 matches at 11 bases. V trimming: 5 bases; J trimming: 3 bases; junction bases outside the gene matches: 6. The CDR3 loop spans 15 amino acids. Germline V lookup: CDR1 LNHNV, CDR2 YYDKDF (reference sequence). The CDR3 sequence is CATSGRDRGYYEQYF. Here the CDR3 DNA reads TGTGCCACCAGCGGCCGGGACAGGGGGTACTACGAGCAGTACTTC.

The V call is TRBV19, the J call TRBJ1-5; 8 nucleotides agree with TRBD1. Germline V gives CDR1 LNHDA, CDR2 SQIVND (reference sequence). V trimming: 4 bases; J trimming: 1 base; junction bases outside the gene matches: 6. The CDR3 spans 16 residues. CDR3 protein: CASSTQGAKSNQPQHF. In DNA form, the CDR3 reads TGTGCCAGTAGTACCCAGGGGGCTAAGAGCAATCAGCCCCAGCATTTT.

This rearrangement joins TRBV7-8 to TRBJ1-5, with no clear D. Trimming cost V 7 bases and J 1 base, with 14 bases left between them. The CDR3 loop spans 15 amino acids. Germline V gene data show CDR1 as SGHVS and CDR2 as FQNEAQ. The CDR3 coding sequence is TGTGCCAGCAACGGTGGGCTTAACAGCAATCAGCCCCAGCATTTT. This gives the protein CASNGGLNSNQPQHF.

CDR3: CASSRRDRDSNTQYF. CDR3 DNA: TGTGCCAGCAGCCGCCGGGACAGGGATAGTAATACGCAGTATTTT. This rearrangement joins TRBV28 to TRBJ2-3; 9 bases align to TRBD1. Per the germline V gene, CDR1 is MDHEN and CDR2 is SYDVKM. The CDR3 spans 15 residues. V shed 6 bases and J 7 bases; nucleotides not matched to a gene: 11. The full variable domain, completed using reference TRBV28 and TRBJ2-3, is DVKVTQSSRYLVKRTGEKVFLECVQDMDHENMFWYRQDPGLGLRLIYFSYDVKMKEKGDIPEGYSVSREKKERFSLILESASTNQTSMYLCASSRRDRDSNTQYFGPGTRLTVL.

The chain carries TRBV18 and TRBJ1-3, with D maybe TRBD1 (6 bases). The CDR3 extends over 15 amino acids. The germline V gene encodes CDR1 KGHSH and CDR2 LQKENI. V was cut by 3 bases and J by 1 base, with 10 bases left in between. DNA for the CDR3: TGTGCCAGCTCACCCAGGGGACGATCTGGAAACACCATATATTTT. This gives the protein CASSPRGRSGNTIYF.

The chain links TRBV6-5 to TRBJ1-1, with 7 bases fitting TRBD1. Per germline, CDR1 MNHEY and CDR2 SVGAGI. The junction had 4 bases not matched to a gene; V was cut back by 5 bases and J by 1 base. The CDR3 is made up of 14 amino acids. CDR3 region: CASSPGTANTEAFF. CDR3 bases: TGTGCCAGCAGTCCGGGGACAGCGAACACTGAAGCTTTCTTT.